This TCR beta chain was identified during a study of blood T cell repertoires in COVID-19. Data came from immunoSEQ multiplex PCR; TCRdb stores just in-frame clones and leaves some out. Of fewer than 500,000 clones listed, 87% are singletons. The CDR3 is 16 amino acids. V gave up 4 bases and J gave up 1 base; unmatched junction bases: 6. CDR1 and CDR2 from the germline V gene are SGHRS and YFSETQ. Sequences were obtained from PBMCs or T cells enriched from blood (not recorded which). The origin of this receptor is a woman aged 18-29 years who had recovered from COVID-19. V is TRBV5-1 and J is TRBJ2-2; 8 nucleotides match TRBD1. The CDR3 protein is CASSPGQGRNTGELFF. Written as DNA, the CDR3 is TGCGCCAGCAGCCCAGGACAGGGTAGGAACACCGGGGAGCTGTTTTTT.